Given below is one TCR beta chain in context. Antigen: not known. These data originate in a study of T cells in Graves' hyperthyroidism and ophthalmopathy. Notes on the study in general: Before onset, by a median of around 6.4 months, the model predicted ophthalmopathy.

With a duration under 2 months, the hyperthyroidism was newly diagnosed in patients aged 18 to 65. Germline V gene sequence: CDR1 MNHEY, CDR2 SVGEGT. The CDR3 extends over 17 amino acids. V was clipped by 6 bases and J by 5 bases; unmatched bases: 12. There were TCR beta CDR3 regions amplified from RNA transcripts. The HTBI primer set was used in a first-round RT-PCR of the TCR CDR3. Using its own MiXCR run on the multiplex PCR reads, TCRdb lists one record per CDR3 protein. Found here are roughly 420,000 distinct CDR3 sequences, more than 15% of them singletons; the top ten hold roughly an eighth. V is TRBV6-2 or TRBV6-3 and J is TRBJ2-1, with 11 positions matching TRBD1. The TCR comes from a woman in her late teens or twenties with Graves' hyperthyroidism. Sequenced input: blood. The CDR3 spells CASRKPGTGGEHNEQFF. For the CDR3, the DNA is TGTGCCAGCAGGAAACCCGGGACAGGGGGGGAACACAATGAGCAGTTCTTC.